The T cell receptor beta chain described here comes from a study of blood T cells in healthy people across ages (dated by TCRdb to the mid-2010s). Concerning the study at large: In model experiments, template switching captured about one uniquely barcoded TCR beta cDNA molecule for every two T cells. To track age-related changes in TCR beta repertoire diversity, the study relied on deep sequencing normalized with unique cDNA molecular identifiers. The donors were split into four age groups: young (average around 15 years), middle-aged (about 40), aged (roughly 65) and long-lived (roughly 80). To avoid experimental bias, donors of different ages were randomly spread across the sequencing lanes. The study analyzed two additional independent replicas of 1 million unique cDNA reads from the same blood draw for two donors, one aged 18 to 30 and one aged 80 or older.

Turning to this clonotype: The antigen this receptor binds is unknown. No much larger clonotype is one base removed from it; base qualities were not supplied.

The method behind the library was 5' RACE. The run used an Illumina HiSeq 2500. The second PCR ran for roughly 7 to 12 cycles and used a J-beta primer mix along with a sample-barcoded 5' primer. A template-switch 5' adaptor carrying 12 random nucleotides introduced a unique molecular identifier onto each TCR beta cDNA molecule. Each sample yielded at least 2.5 million CDR3-containing paired-end reads. First-strand cDNA was synthesized from all RNA with the Mint cDNA synthesis kit, primed by a TRBC-specific oligonucleotide. All cDNA was treated with uracil-DNA glycosylase and then went through a first 18-cycle PCR with the universal primers M1SS and BC2_uni_R. The paper's processing steps were these. Each sample was normalized by randomly selecting 1 million high-quality reads, each carrying a distinct molecular identifier. Instead of being binned into consensus sequences, reads that shared molecular identifiers were thrown out. CDR3 identification, clonotype clustering and error correction used MiTCR with a Q25 quality threshold and the strictest error-elimination algorithm. A nonparametric unseen species model with Euler transformation was used to estimate lower-bound total TCR beta diversity. In TCRdb, the public reads were trimmed at Q25 with fastp and aligned with MiXCR, with productive beta chains retained. Duplicate CDR3 protein sequences are folded into a single record with the most common DNA and genes. What appears here as the V and J calls and clone size reflects TCRdb's work, not the paper's. The sample profile shows about 1.6 million distinct CDR3 sequences; about 31% of them were found once. The ten largest clones add up to about 11% of the sample.

What the work shows at the level of the full study, not this receptor alone: A strong correlation was found between observed TCR beta diversity and the percentage of naive T cells measured by flow cytometry. The long-lived group showed more naive CD4+ T cells, fewer expanded clones and increased TCR diversity than the aged group, suggesting age selection. Estimates of total diversity from one million sequenced T cells were regarded as lower bounds and underestimates. Donor CMV infection status was unknown, potentially confounding age-related changes in expanded clonotypes. Conclusive comparison of naive and antigen-experienced compartments was prevented by the profiling of bulk unsorted PBMCs. As age increased, observed TCR beta diversity per million T cells dropped in a roughly linear way, and a significant reduction was already evident by age 40.

The donors were roughly 39 Caucasian individuals from Russia, aged roughly 6 to 100 years, who were systemically healthy. Each donor gave around 9 milliliters of peripheral blood, collected into EDTA-treated Vacutainer tubes. Ficoll-Paque density-gradient centrifugation was used to isolate PBMCs, with at least 7 million obtained per sample. Total RNA, at least 6 micrograms per sample, was extracted from PBMCs with Trizol reagent. For every donor, an aliquot of PBMCs went through flow cytometry to measure the percentages of naive CD45RAhigh/CD27high T cells. The CDR3 has 17 amino acids, counting the end cysteine and phenylalanine. The DNA shown is the 51-base CDR3, in frame from base 1. CDR1 SGHAT and CDR2 FQDESV are derived from the germline V gene (reference sequence). Trimming at the junction amounts to 9 bases on V and 8 bases on J, and the germline ends lie 28 bases apart.

The sequence derives from a woman aged 25-40 years in good health. This chain is built from TRBV11-1 and TRBJ1-4; a weak D assignment points to TRBD1 (5 bases agree). Sequences were obtained from blood. The DNA sequence is TGTGCCAGGTGGGCTCGAAGGGACCTGCGCTGGAAGGAAAAACTGTTTTTT. Its translation reads: CARWARRDLRWKEKLFF.